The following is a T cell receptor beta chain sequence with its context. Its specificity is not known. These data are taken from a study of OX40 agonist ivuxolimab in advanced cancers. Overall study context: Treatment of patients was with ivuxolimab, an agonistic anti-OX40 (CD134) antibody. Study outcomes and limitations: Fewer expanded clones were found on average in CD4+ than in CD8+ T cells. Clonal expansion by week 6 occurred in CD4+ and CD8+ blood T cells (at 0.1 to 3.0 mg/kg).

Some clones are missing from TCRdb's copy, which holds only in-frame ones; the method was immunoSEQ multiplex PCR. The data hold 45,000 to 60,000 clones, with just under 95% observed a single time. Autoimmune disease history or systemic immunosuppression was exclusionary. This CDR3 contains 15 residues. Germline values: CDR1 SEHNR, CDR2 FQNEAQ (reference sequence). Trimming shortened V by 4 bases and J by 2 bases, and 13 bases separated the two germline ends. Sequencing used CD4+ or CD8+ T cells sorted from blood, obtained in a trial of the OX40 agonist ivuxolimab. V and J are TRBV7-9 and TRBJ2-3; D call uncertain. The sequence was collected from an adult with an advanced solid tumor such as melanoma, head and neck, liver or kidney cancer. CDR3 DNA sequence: TGTGCCAGCAGCTCCTCTTGGGGTGACACAGATACGCAGTATTTT. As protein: CASSSSWGDTDTQYF.